This T cell receptor beta chain came from a study of T cell responses to AZD1222 COVID-19 vaccine. Study overall: Pooled samples include second doses given at about 4 or 12 weeks. Study observations and caveats: With two AZD1222 doses given, Spike-specific TCR breadth and depth both rose. After the peak T cell response, and only then, were repertoires sampled.

As concerns this clone: Its antigen is not known. This specimen includes other DNA sequences encoding the same CDR3.

V gave up 1 base and J gave up 4 bases, with 13 bases separating them. Germline-derived CDR1 and CDR2 are LNHNV and YYDKDF (reference sequence). The CDR3 consists of 16 residues. Profiling relied on immunoSEQ multiplex PCR, and the TCRdb table lists in-frame clones only, not all of them. The sample carries around 96,000 clones, more than 70% recorded once. This sample comprised peripheral blood, obtained on day 0 of AZD1222 vaccination. This receptor was taken from an adult in good health. The chain joins TRBV15 to TRBJ1-4; unclear D gene. This chain's CDR3 is CATSRAKTAGNEKLFF. Written as DNA, the CDR3 is TGTGCCACCAGCAGAGCTAAAACGGCCGGTAATGAAAAACTGTTTTTT.